Shown below are 12 T cell receptor beta chains from a single sample sequenced in a study of cytotoxic CD8 clonotypes in ibrutinib-treated CLL. Measured with immunoSEQ multiplex PCR; TCRdb has only the in-frame clones, and not every one. The sample consists of roughly 180,000 clones, around 80% of them appearing once. The source was PBMCs, collected after 24 months of ibrutinib treatment. The receptor source for this set is a human donor with chronic lymphocytic leukemia.

This rearrangement joins TRBV6-5 to TRBJ1-4; D is unclear. Germline-derived CDR1 and CDR2 are MNHEY and SVGAGI. With 6 bases removed from V and 5 bases from J, the gap between germline ends came to 13 bases. There are 14 residues in the CDR3. The CDR3 nucleotides are TGTGCCAGCAGCAGAACGGTGGGAAATGAAAAACTGTTTTTT. Its protein product is CASSRTVGNEKLFF.

By frequency in the sample, this clone is medium-sized (0.01 to 0.1%). The chain uses TRBV5-1 and TRBJ1-1; D uncertain. Deletions cut 1 base from V and 1 base from J, with 11 bases between. The CDR3 is 15 amino acids. From germline, CDR1 is SGHRS and CDR2 YFSETQ. The CDR3 DNA reads as TGCGCCAGCAGCTTGAGACCTGTGACGAACACTGAAGCTTTCTTT. Translating it yields CASSLRPVTNTEAFF.

The chain links TRBV4-2 to TRBJ2-3; D might be TRBD2 (5 bases). Germline V lookup: CDR1 LGHNA, CDR2 YNFKEQ. CDR3 size: 16 residues. V was trimmed by 4 bases and J by 2 bases, leaving 16 bases between them. The CDR3 reads CASSLTVAQFTDTQYF. The CDR3, as DNA: TGTGCCAGCAGCCTCACTGTAGCGCAGTTCACAGATACGCAGTATTTT.

The genes are TRBV6-1 and TRBJ1-3; 8 bases fit TRBD1. The germline CDR1 and CDR2 sequences are MNHNS and SASEGT. The junction had 11 bases not matched to a gene; V was cut back by 1 base and J by 0 bases. CDR3 length: 19 residues. The CDR3 DNA is TGTGCCAGCAGTGAAGTGCTTTGGGGGGACAGGAACTCTGGAAACACCATATATTTT. Encoded protein: CASSEVLWGDRNSGNTIYF.

The chain uses TRBV5-4 and TRBJ2-2; D gene ambiguous. The V end was cut by 2 bases, the J end by 7 bases, with 6 bases between. The CDR3 is made up of 12 amino acids. The V gene's germline CDR1 is SGHNT and CDR2 YYREEE (reference sequence). The CDR3 coding sequence is TGTGCCAGCAGCTTCGTACTCGGGGAGCTGTTTTTT. Translating it yields CASSFVLGELFF. The variable domain in full, with the rest retrieved from reference TRBV5-4 and TRBJ2-2, is ETGVTQSPTHLIKTRGQQVTLRCSSQSGHNTVSWYQQALGQGPQFIFQYYREEENGRGNFPPRFSGLQFPNYSSELNVNALELDDSALYLCASSFVLGELFFGEGSRLTVL.

A few counts support this clone. The chain links TRBV14 to TRBJ1-2; weak D call: TRBD1 (5 bases). CDR3 length equals 14 residues. The ends were cut back, 4 bases at V and 7 bases at J, with 16 bases in the middle. The germline gives CDR1 SGHDN, CDR2 FVKESK. CDR3 DNA sequence: TGTGCCAGCAGCCTATACCAGGACACAACTGGCTACACCTTC. It codes for CASSLYQDTTGYTF.

The chain links TRBV11-2 to TRBJ2-1; 9 bases align to TRBD2. The J segment lost 3 bases and the V segment lost 1 base, leaving 10 bases of the junction unmatched. This CDR3 spans 18 amino acids. Germline V gene sequence: CDR1 SGHAT, CDR2 FQNNGV. DNA of the CDR3: TGTGCCAGCAGCTTAGCGGCGGGACTAGCCCAGGGCTACAATGAGCAGTTCTTC. It is translated as CASSLAAGLAQGYNEQFF.

This chain joins TRBV14 and TRBJ1-1, with D perhaps TRBD1 (6 bases). The V end lost 3 bases, the J end lost 1 base, and 9 bases lay between the germline ends. From germline, CDR1 is SGHDN and CDR2 FVKESK. The CDR3 has 14 amino acids. Written as DNA, the CDR3 is TGTGCCAGCAGCCATTGGGGGCAGAACACTGAAGCTTTCTTT. The encoded protein is CASSHWGQNTEAFF. The variable domain in full, with the rest retrieved from reference TRBV14 and TRBJ1-1, is EAGVTQFPSHSVIEKGQTVTLRCDPISGHDNLYWYRRVMGKEIKFLLHFVKESKQDESGMPNNRFLAERTGGTYSTLKVQPAELEDSGVYFCASSHWGQNTEAFFGQGTRLTVV.

V usage is TRBV6-5 and J usage is TRBJ2-5, with 12 positions matching TRBD2. Germline V lookup: CDR1 MNHEY, CDR2 SVGAGI. The length of the CDR3 is 14 residues. V shed 5 bases and J 7 bases; nucleotides not matched to a gene: 5. CDR3 in DNA: TGTGCCAGCAGTCTAGCGGGGGGGCCAGGGACCCAGTACTTC. Translation gives CASSLAGGPGTQYF.

J is TRBJ2-3 and V is TRBV10-3; 9 bases match TRBD1. The trim removed 4 bases at V and 8 bases at J, leaving 10 bases unmatched. This CDR3 has 15 residues. The germline V gene encodes CDR1 ENHRY and CDR2 SYGVKD. Written as DNA, the CDR3 is TGTGCCATCAGTGGGGGGACAGGGATAAGTGGTACGCAGTATTTT. Translation gives CAISGGTGISGTQYF.

CDR3 in amino acids: CASSLWVNGPVNTEAFF. CDR3 in DNA: TGCGCCAGCAGCTTATGGGTCAACGGTCCCGTGAACACTGAAGCTTTCTTT. V is TRBV5-1 and J is TRBJ1-1; D not resolved. The CDR3 spans 17 residues. CDR1 SGHRS and CDR2 YFSETQ come from the germline V gene. V lost 2 bases, J lost 0 bases, and 17 bases lay in between.

The rearrangement joins TRBV7-2 to TRBJ2-1, with D possibly being TRBD2 (6 bases). CDR1 is SGHTA, CDR2 FQGNSA, per germline. This CDR3 comprises 14 residues. V was clipped by 1 base and J by 9 bases, with 13 bases between them. The CDR3 nucleotides are TGTGCCAGCAGCTTAGTGAGGGCGGGAACTGAGCAGTTCTTC. Encoded protein: CASSLVRAGTEQFF.